One and the same sample provided the 5 T cell receptor beta chains below, sequenced in a study of Graves' ophthalmopathy and Graves' hyperthyroidism. TCR beta CDR3 amplification used RNA transcripts. HTBI primers served in a first-round RT-PCR, which a second-round multiplex PCR followed. TCRdb recomputed calls from the multiplex PCR reads with MiXCR, one row per CDR3 protein. The table shows about 600,000 distinct CDR3 sequences, with just under 40% occurring only once. Sequenced material: peripheral blood or thyroid tissue (not recorded which). Receptor source: an adult man with Graves' hyperthyroidism.

The table lists this clonotype with many counts. V and J are TRBV19 and TRBJ2-2; unclear D gene. The germline V gene encodes CDR1 LNHDA and CDR2 SQIVND (reference sequence). This CDR3 is built from 13 residues. Trimming removed 4 bases at V and 5 bases at J, with 8 bases between. The CDR3: CASSSHPTGELFF. CDR3 sequence (DNA): TGTGCCAGTAGTAGTCACCCTACCGGGGAGCTGTTTTTT.

This clonotype was counted at least ten times. V gene TRBV9 combines with J gene TRBJ1-2; 7 bases align to TRBD1. V was pared by 3 bases and J by 9 bases, with 11 bases of the junction left unmatched. CDR3 length equals 14 residues. Germline V CDR1 and CDR2: SGDLS, YYNGEE. CDR3: CASSGDSIGASYTF. CDR3 DNA sequence: TGTGCCAGCAGCGGGGACAGTATTGGGGCAAGCTACACCTTC. The variable domain in full, completed from reference TRBV9 and TRBJ1-2, reads DSGVTQTPKHLITATGQRVTLRCSPRSGDLSVYWYQQSLDQGLQFLIQYYNGEERAKGNILERFSAQQFPDLHSELNLSSLELGDSALYFCASSGDSIGASYTFGSGTRLTVV.

This clonotype has a count of ten or more. The rearrangement joins TRBV19 to TRBJ1-2; D gene ambiguous. Trimming removed 2 bases at V and 3 bases at J, with 7 bases between. CDR1 and CDR2 (germline): LNHDA, SQIVND (reference sequence). The CDR3 is 13 residues long. CDR3 coding DNA: TGTGCCAGTAGTATAAACGGTGACTATGGCTACACCTTC. Protein: CASSINGDYGYTF.

This clonotype occurred many times. The chain employs TRBV2 and TRBJ1-5; D not resolved. The CDR3 loop spans 15 amino acids. Germline V gives CDR1 SNHLY, CDR2 FYNNEI. The V end lost 0 bases, the J end lost 6 bases, and 12 bases lay between the germline ends. The CDR3 region is CASSEAGMHSQPQHF. The CDR3 nucleotides are TGTGCCAGCAGTGAAGCCGGGATGCATAGTCAGCCCCAGCATTTT.

The chain joins TRBV28 to TRBJ1-2; TRBD1 might be the D (5 bases). This CDR3 is built from 14 residues. The V end was cut by 1 base, the J end by 2 bases, with 8 bases between. Per the germline V gene, CDR1 is MDHEN and CDR2 is SYDVKM. CDR3 protein: CASSLLGANYGYTF. The CDR3 DNA is TGTGCCAGCAGTTTATTAGGGGCCAACTATGGCTACACCTTC.